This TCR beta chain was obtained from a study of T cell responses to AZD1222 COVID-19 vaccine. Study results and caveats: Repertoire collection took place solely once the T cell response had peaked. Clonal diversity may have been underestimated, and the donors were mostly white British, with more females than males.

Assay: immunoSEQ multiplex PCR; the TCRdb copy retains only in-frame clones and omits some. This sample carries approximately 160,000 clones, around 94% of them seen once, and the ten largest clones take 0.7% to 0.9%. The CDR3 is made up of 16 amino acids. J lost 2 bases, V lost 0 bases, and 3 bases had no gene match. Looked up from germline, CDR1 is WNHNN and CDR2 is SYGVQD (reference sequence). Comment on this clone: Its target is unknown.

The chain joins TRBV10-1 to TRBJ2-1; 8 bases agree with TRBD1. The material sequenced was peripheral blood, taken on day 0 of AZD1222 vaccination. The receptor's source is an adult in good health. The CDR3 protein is CASSESGTGPYNEQFF. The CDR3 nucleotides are TGCGCCAGCAGTGAGTCGGGGACAGGCCCCTACAATGAGCAGTTCTTC.